This T cell receptor (beta chain) stems from a study of shared clonotypes between healthy human individuals. Points from the study as a whole: Memory subsets had estimated richness that was generally smaller than that of naive subsets. Owing to a small donor count, the genetic and exposure-history diversity represented was limited.

Germline V lookup: CDR1 WSHSY, CDR2 SAAADI. CDR3 length: 12 amino acids. V was shortened by 8 bases and J by 3 bases, with 10 bases between the two germline ends. With respect to this clone: No antigen is known for it.

Evenly divided among several immunoSEQ plates was the genomic DNA of each subset. Sorted subsets were amplified in replicate PCRs using 200 ng DNA, tens of thousands of T cell genomes. TCRdb's copy holds only in-frame clones and misses some; the assay was immunoSEQ multiplex PCR. The repertoire includes hundreds of thousands of clones, less than 85% of them detected once, and roughly 1.7% sits in the top ten. The source is a woman in her 30s in good health. Sequences were obtained from memory CD4+ T cells sorted from blood. Subset specified: CD45RA-negative fraction. This rearrangement joins TRBV10-2 to TRBJ1-1; D ambiguous. The CDR3 loop reads CASGSLDTEAFF. CDR3 sequence (DNA): TGCGCCAGCGGCTCTTTGGACACTGAAGCTTTCTTT.